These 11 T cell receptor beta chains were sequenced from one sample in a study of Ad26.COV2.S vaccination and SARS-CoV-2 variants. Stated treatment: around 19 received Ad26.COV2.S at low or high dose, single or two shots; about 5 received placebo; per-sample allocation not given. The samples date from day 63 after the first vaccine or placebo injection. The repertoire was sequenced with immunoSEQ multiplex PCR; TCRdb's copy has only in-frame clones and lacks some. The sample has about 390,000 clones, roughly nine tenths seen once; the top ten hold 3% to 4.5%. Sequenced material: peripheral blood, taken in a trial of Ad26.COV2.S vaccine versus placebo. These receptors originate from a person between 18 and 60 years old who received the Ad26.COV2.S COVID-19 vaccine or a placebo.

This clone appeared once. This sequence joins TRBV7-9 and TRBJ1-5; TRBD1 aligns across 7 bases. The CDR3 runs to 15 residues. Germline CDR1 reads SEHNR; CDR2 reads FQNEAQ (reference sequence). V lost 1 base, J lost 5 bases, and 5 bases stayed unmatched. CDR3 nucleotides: TGTGCCAGCAGCTTAGGGGACAGAAGGGATCAGCCCCAGCATTTT. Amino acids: CASSLGDRRDQPQHF.

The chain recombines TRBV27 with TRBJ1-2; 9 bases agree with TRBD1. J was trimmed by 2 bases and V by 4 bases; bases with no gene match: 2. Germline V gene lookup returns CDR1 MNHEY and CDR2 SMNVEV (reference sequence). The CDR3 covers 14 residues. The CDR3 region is CASSWDRENYGYTF. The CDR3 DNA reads TGTGCCAGCAGTTGGGACAGGGAGAACTATGGCTACACCTTC.

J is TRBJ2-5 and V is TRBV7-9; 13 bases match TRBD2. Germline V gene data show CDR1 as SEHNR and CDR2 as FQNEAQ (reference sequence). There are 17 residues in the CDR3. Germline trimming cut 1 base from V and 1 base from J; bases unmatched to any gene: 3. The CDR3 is CASSLGRLAGGQETQYF. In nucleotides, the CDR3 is TGTGCCAGCAGCTTAGGCCGACTAGCGGGGGGCCAAGAGACCCAGTACTTC.

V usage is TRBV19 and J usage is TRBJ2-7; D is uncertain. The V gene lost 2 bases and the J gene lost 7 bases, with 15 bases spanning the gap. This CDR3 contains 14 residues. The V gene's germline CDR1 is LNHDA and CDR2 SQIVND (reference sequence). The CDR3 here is CASSITDRRTEQYF. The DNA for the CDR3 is TGTGCCAGTAGTATAACAGACCGAAGAACGGAGCAGTACTTC.

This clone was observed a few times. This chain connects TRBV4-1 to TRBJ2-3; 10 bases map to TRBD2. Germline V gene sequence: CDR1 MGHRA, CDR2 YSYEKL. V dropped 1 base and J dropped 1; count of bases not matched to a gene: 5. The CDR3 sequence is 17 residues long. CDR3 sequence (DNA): TGCGCCAGCAGCCAAGTAGTAGCGGGGGGACGCACAGATACGCAGTATTTT. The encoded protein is CASSQVVAGGRTDTQYF.

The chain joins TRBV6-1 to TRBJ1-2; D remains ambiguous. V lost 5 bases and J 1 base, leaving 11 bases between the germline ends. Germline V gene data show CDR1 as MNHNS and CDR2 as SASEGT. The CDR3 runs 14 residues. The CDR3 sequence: CASSPPQDNYGYTF. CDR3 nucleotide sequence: TGTGCCAGCAGTCCCCCTCAGGATAACTATGGCTACACCTTC.

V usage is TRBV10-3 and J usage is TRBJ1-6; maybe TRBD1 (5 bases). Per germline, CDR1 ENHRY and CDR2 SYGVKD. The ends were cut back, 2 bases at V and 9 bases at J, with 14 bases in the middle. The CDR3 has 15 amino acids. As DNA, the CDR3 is TGTGCCATCAGTGAGGAACGGGACGGAGCTTCACCCCTCCACTTT. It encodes CAISEERDGASPLHF.

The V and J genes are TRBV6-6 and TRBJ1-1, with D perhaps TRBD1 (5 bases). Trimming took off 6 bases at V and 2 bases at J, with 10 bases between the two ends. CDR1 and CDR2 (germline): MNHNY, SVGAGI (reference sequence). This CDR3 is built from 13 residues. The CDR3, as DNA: TGTGCCAGCAGCCCTGACAGCAACACTGAAGCTTTCTTT. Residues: CASSPDSNTEAFF.

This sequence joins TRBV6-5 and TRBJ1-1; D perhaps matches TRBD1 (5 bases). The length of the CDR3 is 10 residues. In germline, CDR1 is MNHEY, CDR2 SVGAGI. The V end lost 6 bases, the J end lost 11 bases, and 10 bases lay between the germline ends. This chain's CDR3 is CASRGERAFF. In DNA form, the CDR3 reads TGTGCCAGCAGGGGGGAGCGGGCTTTCTTT.

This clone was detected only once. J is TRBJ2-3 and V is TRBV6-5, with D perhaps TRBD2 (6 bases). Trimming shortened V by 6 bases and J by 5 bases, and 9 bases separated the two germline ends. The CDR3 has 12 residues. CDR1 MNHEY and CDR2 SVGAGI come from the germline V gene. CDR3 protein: CASSPGGDTQYF. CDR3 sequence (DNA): TGTGCCAGCAGCCCCGGGGGAGATACGCAGTATTTT.

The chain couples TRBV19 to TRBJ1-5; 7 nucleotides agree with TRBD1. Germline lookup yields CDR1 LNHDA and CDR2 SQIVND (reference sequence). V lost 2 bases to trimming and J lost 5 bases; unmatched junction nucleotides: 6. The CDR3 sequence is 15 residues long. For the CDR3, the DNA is TGTGCCAGTAGTATAACGCGACAGGGATATCAGCCCCAGCATTTT. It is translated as CASSITRQGYQPQHF.